This T cell receptor (beta chain) was identified in a study of T cell responses to AZD1222 COVID-19 vaccine. Points from the study as a whole: Baseline seropositives among AZD1222 recipients totaled only five or six. Spike was spanned by vaccine-associated CD4 TCRs, with dominance at 160-218 and 743-854.

Only in-frame clones appear in the TCRdb table, and some are missing; sequencing was by immunoSEQ multiplex PCR. Of around 80,000 clones detected, 83% appear once; the ten largest clones hold approximately 1.2%. CDR1 and CDR2 from the germline V gene are SGHRS and YFSETQ. Losses at the gene ends were 3 bases for V and 6 bases for J; bases not matched to a gene: 1. The CDR3 covers 13 residues. Second-dose recipients at about 4 or about 12 weeks were treated as one pooled group. In the case of this clone: Its specificity is not known.

The chain employs TRBV5-1 and TRBJ2-1, with TRBD1 matching over 9 bases. Sequenced material: peripheral blood, taken 28 days after the second AZD1222 dose. The sequence was obtained from an adult who received the AZD1222 COVID-19 vaccine. The CDR3 bases are TGCGCCAGCAGCTGGGACAGGGTCAATGAGCAGTTCTTC. Residues: CASSWDRVNEQFF.